This is a list of T cell receptor beta chains from one sample in a study of siplizumab effects on memory and regulatory T cells. Sequenced by immunoSEQ multiplex PCR; TCRdb stores in-frame clones only, minus some. Among 100,000 or so clones listed, 85% to 95% were seen once. The specimen sequenced was non-Treg CD4+ T cells sorted from blood. These receptors all stem from a human donor in good health. The CDR3 runs from the conserved cysteine through the conserved F or W. D genes are given only for firm matches. Part of the rows lack a size; the others show once, few, many or a class for expanded clones.

D gene | clone size | J gene | V gene | CDR3 DNA | CDR3 protein
TRBD2 | NA | TRBJ2-2 | TRBV11-2 | TGTGCCAGCAGCCCCCGTCTGCCGGGGGGGCCAAGGGAGCTGTTTTTT | CASSPRLPGGPRELFF
TRBD2 | NA | TRBJ2-7 | TRBV11-2 | TGTGCCAGCAATCCAGCGGGGGCTCAGAACGAGCAGTACTTC | CASNPAGAQNEQYF
TRBD1 | NA | TRBJ2-7 | TRBV6-4 | TGTGCCAGCAGTGCCGACAGGGGCTCAGGGGAGCAGTACTTC | CASSADRGSGEQYF
TRBD2 | NA | TRBJ2-5 | TRBV5-1 | TGCGCCAGCAGTACACCGGGACTAGAAGAGACCCAGTACTTC | CASSTPGLEETQYF
TRBD2 | NA | TRBJ2-3 | TRBV10-3 | TGTGCCATCAGTGAGTGGGGGGGGAGCACAGATACGCAGTATTTT | CAISEWGGSTDTQYF
NA | NA | TRBJ1-1 | TRBV20-1 | TGCAGTGCTCTTGTGGGGGAAGCTTTCTTT | CSALVGEAFF
NA | NA | TRBJ1-1 | TRBV18 | TGTGCCAGCTCCCAAATGGGGATGAACACTGAAGCTTTCTTT | CASSQMGMNTEAFF
NA | NA | TRBJ2-7 | TRBV11-2 | TGTGCCAGCAGCCCAGCGGGTTGGGACGGCTCCTACGAGCAGTACTTC | CASSPAGWDGSYEQYF
NA | NA | TRBJ1-4 | TRBV5-6 | TGTGCCAGCAGCCGGGGACACCTTAATGAAAAACTGTTTTTT | CASSRGHLNEKLFF
NA | NA | TRBJ2-2 | TRBV10-3 | TGTGCCATCAGCCCCGGGACATCTCTGACCGGGGAGCTGTTTTTT | CAISPGTSLTGELFF
TRBD1 | NA | TRBJ2-5 | TRBV6-5 | TGTGCCATCTCGACAGGGGGTAGGGAGACCCAGTACTTC | CAISTGGRETQYF
TRBD2 | NA | TRBJ2-1 | TRBV4-2 | TGTGCCAGCAGCCTACCCTCTGATGGGGTAGCGGGGGCTTATGAGCAGTTCTTC | CASSLPSDGVAGAYEQFF
NA | NA | TRBJ1-1 | TRBV6-1 | TGTGCCAGCAGTGATCCCCGTGAGGTAGGAGAAGCTTTCTTT | CASSDPREVGEAFF
TRBD2 | NA | TRBJ2-7 | TRBV5-1 | TGCGCCAGCAGCCCTTATAGCGGGGCGGAATACGAGCAGTACTTC | CASSPYSGAEYEQYF
NA | once | TRBJ1-2 | TRBV18 | TGTGCCAGCTCCCTTACAGTTGAGGCTAACTATGGCTACACCTTC | CASSLTVEANYGYTF
TRBD2 | NA | TRBJ2-2 | TRBV5-6 | TGTGCCAGCAGCTTGGCTAGCGGGGGGTACACCGGGGAGCTGTTTTTT | CASSLASGGYTGELFF
TRBD2 | NA | TRBJ2-7 | TRBV19 | TGTGCCAGTAAGGTGGCAGCGGGGGGGCTCTCCTACGAGCAGTACTTC | CASKVAAGGLSYEQYF
TRBD2 | NA | TRBJ2-3 | TRBV4-3 | TGCGCCAGCAGCCAATGGATCCCTAGCGGGGGGGTGGGAGATACGCAGTATTTT | CASSQWIPSGGVGDTQYF
NA | NA | TRBJ1-1 | TRBV18 | TGTGCCAGCTCACCGAACAGGAACACTGAAGCTTTCTTT | CASSPNRNTEAFF
NA | once | TRBJ2-6 | TRBV18 | TGTGCCAGCTCACCGGGGGTCTCTGGGGCCAACGTCCTGACTTTC | CASSPGVSGANVLTF
NA | NA | TRBJ2-6 | TRBV28 | TGTGCCAGCCATTCTGGGGCCAACGTCCTGACTTTC | CASHSGANVLTF